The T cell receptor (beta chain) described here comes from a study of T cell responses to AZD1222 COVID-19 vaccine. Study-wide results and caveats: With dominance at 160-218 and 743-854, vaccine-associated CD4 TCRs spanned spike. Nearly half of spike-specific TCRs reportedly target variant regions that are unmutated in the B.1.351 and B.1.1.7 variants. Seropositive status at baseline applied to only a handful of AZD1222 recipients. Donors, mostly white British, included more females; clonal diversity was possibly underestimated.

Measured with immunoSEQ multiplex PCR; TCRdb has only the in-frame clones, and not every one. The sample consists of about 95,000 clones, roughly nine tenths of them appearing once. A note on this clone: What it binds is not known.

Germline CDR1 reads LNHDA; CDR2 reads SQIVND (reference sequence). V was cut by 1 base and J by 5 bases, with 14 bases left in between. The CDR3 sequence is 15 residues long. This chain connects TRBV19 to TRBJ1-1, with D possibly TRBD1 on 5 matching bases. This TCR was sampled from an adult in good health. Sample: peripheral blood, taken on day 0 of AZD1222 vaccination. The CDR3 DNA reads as TGTGCCAGTAGTATAGCCAGCAGGGACCCAACTGAAGCTTTCTTT. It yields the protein CASSIASRDPTEAFF.